Following are 9 T cell receptor beta chains from one sample sequenced in a study of cytomegalovirus exposure and HLA in healthy donors. It was with 60 Vbeta and 13 Jbeta primers that the PCR ran. Repertoires were generated with immunoSEQ multiplex PCR, while TCRdb's copy carries only in-frame clones and drops some. The sample has roughly 100,000 clones; nearly 80% are singletons. Sequencing was performed on PBMCs. These receptors all stem from a middle-aged woman in good health and CMV-seronegative.

This chain uses TRBV7-2 with TRBJ2-2, with 12 positions matching TRBD2. The CDR3 loop spans 14 amino acids. In germline, CDR1 is SGHTA, CDR2 FQGNSA. The V gene end was trimmed by 5 bases and the J gene end by 8 bases; junction bases not matched to a gene: 3. The CDR3 protein is CASSRGLAGGELFF. The CDR3 nucleotides are TGTGCCAGCAGCCGCGGACTAGCGGGAGGGGAGCTGTTTTTT.

On this clone: The same CDR3 also results from other DNA sequences found in this sample. This sequence joins TRBV14 and TRBJ1-2; D ambiguous. Germline assignment: CDR1 SGHDN and CDR2 FVKESK. The CDR3 has 13 residues. V was trimmed by 1 base and J by 4 bases, leaving 7 bases between them. CDR3 nucleotides: TGTGCCAGCAGCCAAGTGGGCAGCTATGGCTACACCTTC. Amino acid sequence: CASSQVGSYGYTF.

The chain links TRBV27 to TRBJ2-7, with D maybe TRBD2 (6 bases). Germline CDR1 reads MNHEY; CDR2 reads SMNVEV (reference sequence). The CDR3 extends over 15 amino acids. Trimming removed 2 bases from V and 4 bases from J, with 15 bases in between. The chain's CDR3 is CASSLGRLARYEQYF. Here the CDR3 DNA reads TGTGCCAGCAGTTTAGGTAGGCTAGCGCGGTACGAGCAGTACTTC.

The chain recombines TRBV6-1 with TRBJ2-1; 8 nucleotides line up with TRBD1. CDR1 is MNHNS, CDR2 SASEGT, per germline. Germline trimming cut 7 bases from V and 9 bases from J; bases unmatched to any gene: 5. The CDR3 loop spans 12 amino acids. CDR3 amino acids: CASTSGGVEQFF. Here the CDR3 DNA reads TGTGCCAGCACTTCAGGGGGCGTTGAGCAGTTCTTC.

This clone has a handful of counts. The J gene is TRBJ2-7, the V gene TRBV7-2, with TRBD2 matching over 9 bases. This CDR3 contains 19 residues. Trimming at V came to 5 bases and at J to 0 bases, leaving 17 bases not matched to a gene. Germline V gives CDR1 SGHTA, CDR2 FQGNSA. CDR3 amino acids: CASSRGGLAGFSSSYEQYF. For the CDR3, the DNA is TGTGCCAGCAGCCGTGGGGGGCTAGCGGGGTTTTCCTCCTCCTACGAGCAGTACTTC. Full variable domain (missing parts from reference TRBV7-2 and TRBJ2-7): GAGVSQSPSNKVTEKGKDVELRCDPISGHTALYWYRQSLGQGLEFLIYFQGNSAPDKSGLPSDRFSAERTGGSVSTLTIQRTQQEDSAVYLCASSRGGLAGFSSSYEQYFGPGTRLTVT.

V usage is TRBV6-1 and J usage is TRBJ1-1; no firm D call. V was pared by 2 bases and J by 0 bases, with 10 bases between. This CDR3 has 15 amino acids. Germline V lookup: CDR1 MNHNS, CDR2 SASEGT. CDR3 loop: CASSELAMLNTEAFF. The DNA of the CDR3 is TGTGCCAGCAGTGAACTAGCTATGTTGAACACTGAAGCTTTCTTT.

The rearrangement links TRBV4-2 to TRBJ2-3, with D possibly matching TRBD1 (5 bases). Germline loops: CDR1 LGHNA, CDR2 YNFKEQ. The CDR3 has 13 amino acids. V shed 6 bases and J shed 1 base, with 8 bases lying between them. CDR3 in amino acids: CASSKGGTDTQYF. CDR3 bases: TGTGCCAGCAGTAAAGGGGGCACAGATACGCAGTATTTT.

The CDR3 spells CASSPFGTSGALAYEQYF. DNA of the CDR3: TGCGCCAGCAGCCCCTTCGGGACTAGCGGAGCCCTCGCCTACGAGCAGTACTTC. The chain couples TRBV5-1 to TRBJ2-7; 11 nucleotides match TRBD2. CDR3 length equals 18 residues. V lost 4 bases, J lost 2 bases, and 14 bases stayed unmatched. CDR1 and CDR2 from the germline V gene are SGHRS and YFSETQ.

The gene calls are TRBV10-1 and TRBJ2-1; D unclear. Germline CDR1 WNHNN, CDR2 SYGVQD (reference sequence). The CDR3 contains 13 residues. The germline V and J ends were trimmed by 5 bases and 9 bases, with 14 bases remaining between them. CDR3 sequence reads: CASSRGGESEQFF. In DNA form, the CDR3 reads TGCGCCAGCAGTCGCGGTGGTGAGAGTGAGCAGTTCTTC.